The 26 T cell receptor beta chains given below trace back to one sample, sequenced in a study of T cell responses to AZD1222 COVID-19 vaccine. Produced via immunoSEQ multiplex PCR; TCRdb's table is partial and in-frame only. The data hold over 150,000 clones, with 75% to 90% observed a single time. Here the sequenced sample was peripheral blood, taken on day 0 of AZD1222 vaccination. These receptors came from an adult in good health.

This clone was seen just once. The rearrangement uses TRBV11-2 and TRBJ2-7; D unresolved. The CDR3 runs 12 residues. The germline gives CDR1 SGHAT, CDR2 FQNNGV. V lost 1 base and J 4 bases, leaving 5 bases between the germline ends. The CDR3 DNA sequence: TGTGCCAGCAGCTTAGTGACGTACGAGCAGTACTTC. Translating it yields CASSLVTYEQYF.

The J gene is TRBJ1-1, the V gene TRBV5-4; 7 nucleotides line up with TRBD1. The CDR3 has 17 residues. Germline V gene sequence: CDR1 SGHNT, CDR2 YYREEE (reference sequence). V gave up 3 bases and J gave up 1 base; unmatched junction bases: 12. The DNA of the CDR3 is TGTGCCAGCAGCTCCGGGGCCGACAGGGTCCCGAACACTGAAGCTTTCTTT. Translated: CASSSGADRVPNTEAFF.

The genes are TRBV7-3 and TRBJ2-7; 9 bases fit TRBD1. Germline CDR1 and CDR2: SGHTA and FQGTGA. This CDR3 is built from 14 residues. V gave up 6 bases and J gave up 2 bases; unmatched junction bases: 5. CDR3 residues: CASREDRGAYEQYV. Written as DNA, the CDR3 is TGTGCCAGCAGGGAAGACAGGGGGGCCTACGAGCAGTACGTC.

The V gene is TRBV6-4, the J gene TRBJ2-5; the D call may be TRBD1 or TRBD2 (6 bases each). V was trimmed by 4 bases and J by 0 bases, leaving 15 bases between them. There are 16 residues in the CDR3. Germline lookup yields CDR1 MRHNA and CDR2 SNTAGT. CDR3 coding DNA: TGTGCCAGCAGTGCCTTGGGGGGCGCGAACCAAGAGACCCAGTACTTC. It codes for CASSALGGANQETQYF.

The chain couples TRBV30 to TRBJ1-5, with D perhaps matching TRBD1 (6 bases). Germline V gives CDR1 GTSNPN, CDR2 SVGIG (reference sequence). Trimming shortened V by 2 bases and J by 6 bases, and 17 bases separated the two germline ends. The CDR3 covers 15 residues. CDR3 loop: CAWSTATGPGQPQHF. The CDR3 bases are TGTGCCTGGAGTACAGCCACAGGGCCTGGTCAGCCCCAGCATTTT.

The gene calls are TRBV18 and TRBJ2-3, with TRBD1 matching over 11 bases. This CDR3 has 16 amino acids. CDR1 is KGHSH and CDR2 is LQKENI in the germline V gene. V lost 3 bases, J lost 2 bases, and 4 bases stayed unmatched. CDR3 protein: CASSPGQGAYTDTQYF. As DNA, the CDR3 is TGTGCCAGCTCACCCGGACAGGGGGCGTACACAGATACGCAGTATTTT.

The V gene is TRBV12-3 or TRBV12-4, the J gene TRBJ1-5, with D unresolved. The V end lost 3 bases, the J end lost 3 bases, and 3 bases lay between the germline ends. This CDR3 has 12 residues. The CDR3 is CASSFDNQPQHF. For the CDR3, the DNA is TGTGCCAGCAGTTTTGACAATCAGCCCCAGCATTTT.

The V gene is TRBV5-1, the J gene TRBJ2-7; 8 bases are shared with TRBD1. The V gene's germline CDR1 is SGHRS and CDR2 YFSETQ. The V and J ends lost 0 bases and 2 bases, in that order; junction bases with no gene match: 1. The CDR3 is 14 residues long. CDR3 in DNA: TGCGCCAGCAGCTTGGAGGGACAGGCCTACGAGCAGTACGTC. Translated: CASSLEGQAYEQYV.

The V and J genes are TRBV6-5 and TRBJ1-4; 8 nucleotides agree with TRBD1. The CDR3 consists of 14 residues. Trimming cost V 7 bases and J 10 bases; bases outside gene matches: 11. Germline-derived CDR1 and CDR2 are MNHEY and SVGAGI. CDR3 bases: TGTGCCAGCATTCCCGGGGGGGACAGGCGAAAACTGTTTTTT. This sequence encodes CASIPGGDRRKLFF.

The genes are TRBV5-1 and TRBJ2-7; perhaps D is TRBD1 or TRBD2 (5 bases each). The CDR3 extends over 15 amino acids. V was pared by 2 bases and J by 4 bases, with 16 bases between. Germline CDR1 reads SGHRS; CDR2 reads YFSETQ. The CDR3 coding sequence is TGCGCCAGCAGCTTTGGGCAGGGACCTATTTACGAGCAGTACTTC. It yields the protein CASSFGQGPIYEQYF.

This clone was counted a few times. This sequence joins TRBV7-2 and TRBJ2-7; TRBD2 might be the D (6 bases). Trimming took off 5 bases at V and 2 bases at J, with 16 bases between the two ends. CDR3 size: 15 residues. Germline V lookup: CDR1 SGHTA, CDR2 FQGNSA. The DNA for the CDR3 is TGTGCCAGCAGCCCGTCCGGGACTGACCCCTACGAGCAGTACGTC. Residues: CASSPSGTDPYEQYV.

This clone was seen just once. The J gene is TRBJ1-1, the V gene TRBV5-8, with TRBD1 matching over 9 bases. Germline CDR1 reads SGHTS; CDR2 reads YDEGEE. Trimming removed 5 bases from V and 5 bases from J; junction bases left unmatched: 4. This CDR3 has 13 residues. The CDR3 DNA reads as TGTGCCAGCAGAGGGACAGGGCGTACTGAAGCTTTCTTT. Its protein product is CASRGTGRTEAFF. Variable domain in full (rest from reference TRBV5-8 and TRBJ1-1): EAGVTQSPTHLIKTRGQQATLRCSPISGHTSVYWYQQALGLGLQFLLWYDEGEERNRGNFPPRFSGRQFPNYSSELNVNALELEDSALYLCASRGTGRTEAFFGQGTRLTVV.

V gene TRBV7-9 combines with J gene TRBJ2-1; D remains unclear. Germline V gene data show CDR1 as SEHNR and CDR2 as FQNEAQ (reference sequence). Trimming removed 1 base at V and 5 bases at J, with 18 bases between. The CDR3 is 17 amino acids. The CDR3: CASSLGWAVFQHNEQFF. The CDR3 DNA follows: TGTGCCAGCAGCTTAGGGTGGGCAGTATTCCAACACAATGAGCAGTTCTTC.

This rearrangement joins TRBV27 to TRBJ1-1, with TRBD1 matching 9 bases. V was clipped by 5 bases and J by 4 bases; unmatched bases: 5. CDR3 length: 14 residues. Germline CDR1 is MNHEY and CDR2 is SMNVEV (reference sequence). The CDR3 coding sequence is TGTGCCAGCAGTCCAGCGACAGGGGGCACTGAAGCTTTCTTT. Its translation: CASSPATGGTEAFF.

This chain uses TRBV9 with TRBJ2-1, with 9 bases that match TRBD2. The CDR3 consists of 15 residues. The germline V gene has CDR1 SGDLS and CDR2 YYNGEE. The J segment lost 9 bases and the V segment lost 3 bases, leaving 10 bases of the junction unmatched. CDR3 sequence reads: CASSESPRGGLEQFF. CDR3 sequence (DNA): TGTGCCAGCAGCGAGTCCCCGCGGGGGGGCCTTGAGCAGTTCTTC.

This chain connects TRBV2 to TRBJ2-1; unclear D gene. V lost 8 bases, J lost 8 bases, and 16 bases lay in between. The CDR3 has 13 residues. The V gene's germline CDR1 is SNHLY and CDR2 FYNNEI. CDR3 nucleotide sequence: TGTGCCAGCGAAAGCTCCGGTATACATGAGCAGTTCTTC. Translated: CASESSGIHEQFF.

The genes are TRBV24-1 and TRBJ2-3, with TRBD2 matching over 9 bases. The CDR3 loop spans 18 amino acids. Germline CDR1 is KGHDR and CDR2 is SFDVKD. The ends lost 1 base at V and 4 bases at J; junction bases unmatched: 11. In nucleotides, the CDR3 is TGTGCCACCAGTGATTTAGGCGGAGCGGGGGGCAAACCAGATACGCAGTATTTT. Its translation: CATSDLGGAGGKPDTQYF.

The V call is TRBV6-5, the J call TRBJ1-6, with a tentative D call TRBD1 (6 bases). CDR3 length equals 15 residues. V was cut by 7 bases and J by 4 bases, with 14 bases left in between. Germline assignment: CDR1 MNHEY and CDR2 SVGAGI. CDR3 bases: TGTGCCAGCATTCTACAGGACAGTTATAATTCACCCCTCCACTTT. Encoded protein: CASILQDSYNSPLHF.

The chain is built from TRBV4-3 and TRBJ2-5, with TRBD2 identical over 9 bases. The CDR3 is 17 residues long. CDR1 is LGHNA, CDR2 YSLEER, per germline. The junction had 11 bases not matched to a gene; V was cut back by 4 bases and J by 2 bases. For the CDR3, the DNA is TGCGCCAGCAGCCCCCACCCGACTAGCGGAGCACAAGAGACCCAGTACTTC. Protein sequence: CASSPHPTSGAQETQYF.

The gene calls are TRBV18 and TRBJ2-1; the D is unclear. The CDR3 sequence is 16 residues long. Looked up from germline, CDR1 is KGHSH and CDR2 is LQKENI. V was cut by 1 base and J by 3 bases, with 13 bases left in between. The CDR3 bases are TGTGCCAGCTCACCACGAATTGGGGTTCGCTACAATGAGCAGTTCTTC. Translated: CASSPRIGVRYNEQFF.

The chain couples TRBV6-5 to TRBJ2-1; D uncertain. The CDR3 sequence is 13 residues long. The ends were cut back, 6 bases at V and 4 bases at J, with 10 bases in the middle. Germline CDR1 reads MNHEY; CDR2 reads SVGAGI. The CDR3 reads CASSLDGYNEQFF. The CDR3 DNA follows: TGTGCCAGCAGCCTCGACGGGTACAATGAGCAGTTCTTC.

The V and J genes are TRBV7-2 and TRBJ2-7, with D possibly TRBD1 on 6 matching bases. Trimming shortened V by 6 bases and J by 3 bases, and 9 bases separated the two germline ends. The CDR3 runs 12 residues. CDR1 and CDR2 (germline): SGHTA, FQGNSA. DNA of the CDR3: TGTGCCAGCAGACTGGACAGCTACGAGCAGTACTTC. It is translated as CASRLDSYEQYF. The complete variable domain, with remaining parts taken from reference TRBV7-2 and TRBJ2-7, reads GAGVSQSPSNKVTEKGKDVELRCDPISGHTALYWYRQSLGQGLEFLIYFQGNSAPDKSGLPSDRFSAERTGGSVSTLTIQRTQQEDSAVYLCASRLDSYEQYFGPGTRLTVT.

V is TRBV5-1 and J is TRBJ2-3; 10 nucleotides line up with TRBD2. With 5 bases clipped from V and 2 bases from J, the junction kept 8 bases outside the gene matches. The CDR3 has 16 amino acids. In germline, CDR1 is SGHRS, CDR2 YFSETQ. The CDR3 reads CASSPILAGTTDTQYF. The CDR3 DNA reads TGCGCCAGCAGTCCTATACTAGCGGGGACCACAGATACGCAGTATTTT.

This chain uses TRBV11-2 with TRBJ2-5; 8 nucleotides match TRBD1. The length of the CDR3 is 15 residues. After removal of 6 bases from V and 5 bases from J, the junction contained 11 bases not matched to a gene. The germline CDR1 and CDR2 sequences are SGHAT and FQNNGV. The CDR3: CASRRDPGGRETQYF. For the CDR3, the DNA is TGTGCCAGCAGACGAGACCCAGGGGGCCGGGAGACCCAGTACTTC.

The J gene is TRBJ2-5, the V gene TRBV6-5, with D tentatively TRBD2 (6 bases). CDR1 and CDR2 from the germline V gene are MNHEY and SVGAGI. This CDR3 contains 13 residues. Deletions cut 2 bases from V and 3 bases from J, with 7 bases between. CDR3 in amino acids: CASSYREKETQYF. Written as DNA, the CDR3 is TGTGCCAGCAGTTACCGGGAGAAAGAGACCCAGTACTTC.

This chain connects TRBV27 to TRBJ1-6; TRBD1 agrees at 11 bases. V lost 3 bases and J lost 9; bases outside the gene matches: 1. The CDR3 spans 14 residues. Looked up from germline, CDR1 is MNHEY and CDR2 is SMNVEV (reference sequence). In DNA form, the CDR3 reads TGTGCCAGCAGTTTTGGGACAGGGGGTTCACCCCTCCACTTT. Translated, it gives CASSFGTGGSPLHF.